This TCR beta chain was identified during a study of post-analysis software for immune sequencing data. For the study at large: The disease courses spanned relapsing-remitting, secondary progressive and progressive-relapsing forms of multiple sclerosis.

Included in the TCR beta cDNA libraries were unique molecular identifiers. TCRdb reprocessed the PCR reads via MiXCR and lists one record per CDR3 protein. The sample has some 700,000 distinct CDR3 sequences, roughly three fifths seen once. Germline V gene data show CDR1 as DFQATT and CDR2 as SNEGSKA (reference sequence). CDR3 length: 14 amino acids. Regarding the study as a whole: Those samples that were prepared in the same batch co-clustered strongly by F measure. Controls showed lower frequencies than patients for five TRBV segments, and TRBV5-6, TRBV5-1 and TRBV20-1 were among these.

On this clonotype itself: What it binds is not known.

Sequencing was done on a sample of blood. The chain links TRBV20-1 to TRBJ2-4; 7 bases are a match to TRBD2. The DNA matches TRBJ2-7 better at its end, which makes the J call doubtful. This TCR was recovered from a girl aged 2 to 10 with multiple sclerosis. The CDR3 here is CSASASGYLYEQYF. In nucleotides, the CDR3 is TGCAGTGCTAGTGCTAGCGGCTACCTTTACGAGCAGTACTTC.